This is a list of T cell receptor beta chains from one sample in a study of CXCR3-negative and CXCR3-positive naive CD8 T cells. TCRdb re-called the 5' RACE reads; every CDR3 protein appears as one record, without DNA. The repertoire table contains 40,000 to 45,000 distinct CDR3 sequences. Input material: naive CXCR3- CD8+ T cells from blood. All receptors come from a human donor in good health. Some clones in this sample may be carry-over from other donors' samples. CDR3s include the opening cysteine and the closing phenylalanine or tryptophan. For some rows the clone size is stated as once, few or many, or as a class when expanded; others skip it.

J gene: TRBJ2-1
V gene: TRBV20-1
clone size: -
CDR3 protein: CSLLRRDLMDEQFF

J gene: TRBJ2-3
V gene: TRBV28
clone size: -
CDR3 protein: CASSAGTDTQYF

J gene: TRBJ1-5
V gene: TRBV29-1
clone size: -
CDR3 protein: CSAWTGGNQPQHF

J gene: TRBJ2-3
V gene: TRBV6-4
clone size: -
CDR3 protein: CASSDSGQGADTQYF

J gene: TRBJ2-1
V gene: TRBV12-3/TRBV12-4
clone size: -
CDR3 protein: CASGSLTGVEQFF

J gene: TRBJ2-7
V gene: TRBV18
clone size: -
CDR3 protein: CASSPPYGGRSYEQYF

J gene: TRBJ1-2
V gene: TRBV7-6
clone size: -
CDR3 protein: CAGSPHSEYGYTF

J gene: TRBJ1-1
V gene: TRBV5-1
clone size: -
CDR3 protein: CASSLSGLGNTEAFF

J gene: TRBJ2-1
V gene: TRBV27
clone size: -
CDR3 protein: CASSLSRRGGTYNEQFF

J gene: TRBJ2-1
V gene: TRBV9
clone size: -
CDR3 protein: CASRGSVNEQFF

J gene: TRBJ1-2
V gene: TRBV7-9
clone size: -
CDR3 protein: CASGDGRNYGYTF

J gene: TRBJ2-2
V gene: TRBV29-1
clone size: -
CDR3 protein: CSVDRGNTGELFF

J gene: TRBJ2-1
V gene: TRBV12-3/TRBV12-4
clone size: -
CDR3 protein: CASTSPRDEQFF

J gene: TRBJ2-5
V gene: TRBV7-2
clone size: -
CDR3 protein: CASSLVGGRAQETQYF

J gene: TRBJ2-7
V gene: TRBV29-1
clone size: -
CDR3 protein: CSVEDRGAGYEQYF

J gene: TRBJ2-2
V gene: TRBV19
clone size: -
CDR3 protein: CASSIAGTAAGELFF

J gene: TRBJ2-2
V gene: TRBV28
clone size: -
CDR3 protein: CASGTGDPANTGELFF

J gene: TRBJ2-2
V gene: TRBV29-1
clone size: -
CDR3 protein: CSVDNPRSDTGELFF

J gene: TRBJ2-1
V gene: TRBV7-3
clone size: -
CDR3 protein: CASSFLAGVDEQFF

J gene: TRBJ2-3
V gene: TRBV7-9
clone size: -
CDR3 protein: CASFARVGTGGTDTQYF

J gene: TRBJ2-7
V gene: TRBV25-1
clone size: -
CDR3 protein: CASSDSTYEQYF

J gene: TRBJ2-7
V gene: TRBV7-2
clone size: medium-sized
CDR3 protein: CASSPSGTSGYEQYF

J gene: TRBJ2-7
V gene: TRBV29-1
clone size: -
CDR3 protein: CSVEWAASGGYEQYF

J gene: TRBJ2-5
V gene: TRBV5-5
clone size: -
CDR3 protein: CASGREEETQYF

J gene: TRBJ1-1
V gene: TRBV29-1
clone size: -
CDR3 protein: CSVRRIPEAFF

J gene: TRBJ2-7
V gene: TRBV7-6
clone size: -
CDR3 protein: CASSLAPGQRFLEQYF

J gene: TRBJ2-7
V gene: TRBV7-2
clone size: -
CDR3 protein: CASSPGVTSGGIEQYF

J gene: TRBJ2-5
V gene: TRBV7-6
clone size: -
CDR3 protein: CASSKRGTVEETQYF

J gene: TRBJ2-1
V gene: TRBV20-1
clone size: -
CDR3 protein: CSASSGTSGNEQFF

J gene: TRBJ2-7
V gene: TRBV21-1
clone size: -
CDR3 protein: CASTRGGGYEQYF

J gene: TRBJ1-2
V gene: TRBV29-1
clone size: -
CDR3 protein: CSVEGGGYGYTF

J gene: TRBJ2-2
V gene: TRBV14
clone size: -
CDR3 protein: CASSHGRGLELFF

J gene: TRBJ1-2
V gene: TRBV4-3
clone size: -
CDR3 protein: CASSQDRGTGGLYGYTF

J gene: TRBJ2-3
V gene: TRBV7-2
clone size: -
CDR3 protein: CASSSHGDTQYF

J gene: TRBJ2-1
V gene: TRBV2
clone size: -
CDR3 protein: CASSEGLGPSNEQFF

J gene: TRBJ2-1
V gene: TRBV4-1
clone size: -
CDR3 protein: CASSQGGGLNPTYNEQFF

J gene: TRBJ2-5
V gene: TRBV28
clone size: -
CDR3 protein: CASSLGQGGAQYF

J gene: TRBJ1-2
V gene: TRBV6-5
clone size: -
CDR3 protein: CASSYEAEALYGYTF

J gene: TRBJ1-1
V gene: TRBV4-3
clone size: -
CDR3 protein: CASSRTGGTEAFF

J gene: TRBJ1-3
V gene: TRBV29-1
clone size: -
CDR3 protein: CSAILGDSGNTIYF

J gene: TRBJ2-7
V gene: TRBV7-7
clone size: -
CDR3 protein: CASSLGRAYEQYF